These 26 T cell receptor beta chains came from one sample sequenced in a study of blood T cell repertoires in COVID-19. Sequencing used immunoSEQ multiplex PCR; TCRdb keeps in-frame clones, though not all of them. The repertoire holds a few hundred thousand clones, with 86% as singletons. Sequencing used peripheral blood. All receptors come from a woman aged 30 to 39 with active or convalescent COVID-19.

V gene TRBV6-5 combines with J gene TRBJ1-4; D is uncertain. The CDR3 contains 13 residues. Germline CDR1 MNHEY, CDR2 SVGAGI. Deletions cut 7 bases from V and 6 bases from J, with 12 bases between. The CDR3 loop reads CASTPSAYEKLFF. The CDR3 DNA follows: TGTGCCAGCACTCCCAGTGCCTATGAAAAACTGTTTTTT.

The chain is built from TRBV6-5 and TRBJ1-5, with 7 positions matching TRBD1. V lost 5 bases, J lost 5 bases, and 9 bases stayed unmatched. The V gene's germline CDR1 is MNHEY and CDR2 SVGAGI. The length of the CDR3 is 15 residues. CDR3 sequence: CASSKTGFGDQPQHF. The CDR3 nucleotides are TGTGCCAGCAGTAAGACAGGGTTCGGGGATCAGCCCCAGCATTTT.

This clone was seen a handful of times. V is TRBV2 and J is TRBJ2-2; D remains ambiguous. CDR1 and CDR2 (germline): SNHLY, FYNNEI. V was shortened by 5 bases and J by 6 bases, with 7 bases between the two germline ends. This CDR3 has 12 amino acids. The CDR3 here is CASSTKAGELFF. CDR3 bases: TGTGCCAGCAGTACTAAGGCCGGGGAGCTGTTTTTT.

The chain combines TRBV4-3 with TRBJ1-2; the D gene is possibly TRBD1 (5 bases). Germline V gene lookup returns CDR1 LGHNA and CDR2 YSLEER. The V end was cut by 0 bases, the J end by 3 bases, with 14 bases between. The CDR3 has 16 amino acids. In DNA, the CDR3 is TGCGCCAGCAGCCAAGAGGGGGGGTACAAGGACTATGGCTACACCTTC. Its translation is CASSQEGGYKDYGYTF.

The rearrangement links TRBV7-2 to TRBJ2-5, with D perhaps matching TRBD1 (5 bases). The V gene's germline CDR1 is SGHTA and CDR2 FQGNSA. Trimming shortened V by 6 bases and J by 3 bases, and 11 bases separated the two germline ends. CDR3 length: 13 residues. The CDR3 DNA reads TGTGCCAGCAGTCGGACATCTAAAGAGACCCAGTACTTC. Amino acid sequence: CASSRTSKETQYF.

The V call is TRBV13, the J call TRBJ2-3; D uncertain. This CDR3 spans 13 amino acids. Germline values: CDR1 PRHDT, CDR2 FYEKMQ (reference sequence). Trimming cost V 2 bases and J 3 bases, with 6 bases left between them. CDR3 protein: CASSLRVTDTQYF. In DNA, the CDR3 is TGTGCCAGCAGCTTACGGGTGACAGATACGCAGTATTTT. The variable domain in full, completed from reference TRBV13 and TRBJ2-3, reads AAGVIQSPRHLIKEKRETATLKCYPIPRHDTVYWYQQGPGQDPQFLISFYEKMQSDKGSIPDRFSAQQFSDYHSELNMSSLELGDSALYFCASSLRVTDTQYFGPGTRLTVL.

V gene TRBV11-2 combines with J gene TRBJ1-2, with 7 bases fitting TRBD1. Unmatched junction bases numbered 4, after V lost 0 bases and J lost 0 bases. Germline CDR1 is SGHAT and CDR2 is FQNNGV. This CDR3 has 16 residues. CDR3 loop: CASSLDPRGANYGYTF. The CDR3 coding sequence is TGTGCCAGCAGCTTAGATCCCAGGGGGGCTAACTATGGCTACACCTTC.

CDR3 region: CASSDSTGGGYTF. CDR3 nucleotides: TGTGCCAGCAGTGACTCGACCGGAGGCGGCTACACCTTC. This chain uses TRBV6-4 with TRBJ1-2, with D unclear. Germline values: CDR1 MRHNA, CDR2 SNTAGT. CDR3 size: 13 residues. The ends were cut back, 0 bases at V and 8 bases at J, with 10 bases in the middle.

This chain links TRBV9 with TRBJ1-2; D is possibly TRBD1 (6 bases). Trimming pared 4 bases from V and 8 bases from J, leaving 18 bases between. The CDR3 runs to 14 residues. The germline CDR1 and CDR2 sequences are SGDLS and YYNGEE. The CDR3: CASSSAQGSGGYTF. In DNA form, the CDR3 reads TGTGCCAGCAGCTCTGCCCAGGGGTCGGGAGGCTACACCTTC.

This clone turned up a few times. This chain uses TRBV5-4 with TRBJ1-1; tentatively, D is TRBD1 (5 bases). V was shortened by 0 bases and J by 2 bases, with 8 bases between the two germline ends. The germline CDR1 and CDR2 sequences are SGHNT and YYREEE (reference sequence). CDR3 length equals 14 residues. CDR3 loop: CASSLARVNTEAFF. DNA of the CDR3: TGTGCCAGCAGCTTGGCCAGGGTCAACACTGAAGCTTTCTTT.

The genes are TRBV29-1 and TRBJ1-2; 10 bases map to TRBD1. The J segment lost 4 bases and the V segment lost 6 bases, leaving 5 bases of the junction unmatched. The CDR3 totals 13 residues. Per germline, CDR1 SQVTM and CDR2 ANQGSEA. CDR3 region: CSVPDRGFYGYTF. The CDR3 nucleotides are TGCAGCGTCCCGGACAGGGGGTTCTATGGCTACACCTTC. Complete variable domain (other parts from reference TRBV29-1 and TRBJ1-2): SAVISQKPSRDICQRGTSLTIQCQVDSQVTMMFWYRQQPGQSLTLIATANQGSEATYESGFVIDKFPISRPNLTFSTLTVSNMSPEDSSIYLCSVPDRGFYGYTFGSGTRLTVV.

The chain has TRBV6-2 or TRBV6-3 and TRBJ1-5; a possible D gene is TRBD1 (5 bases). V gave up 7 bases and J gave up 3 bases, with 13 bases separating them. This CDR3 has 14 amino acids. Germline V gene lookup returns CDR1 MNHEY and CDR2 SVGEGT. In DNA form, the CDR3 reads TGTGCCAGCACCCCCCGGGGGTACAATCAGCCCCAGCATTTT. It specifies CASTPRGYNQPQHF.

V is TRBV20-1 and J is TRBJ2-7; tentative D call: TRBD2 (5 bases). There are 11 residues in the CDR3. The germline V gene has CDR1 DFQATT and CDR2 SNEGSKA (reference sequence). Trimming stripped 6 bases from V and 6 bases from J, with 12 bases between. The CDR3 nucleotides are TGCAGTGCCCATCGGGGTGGCGAGCAGTACTTC. Its protein product is CSAHRGGEQYF.

Worth noting for this clone: Other nucleotide sequences from this sample produce the same CDR3. This chain uses TRBV19 with TRBJ2-5; D is uncertain. The V and J ends lost 5 bases and 5 bases respectively, with 18 bases between them. This CDR3 spans 15 amino acids. Per germline, CDR1 LNHDA and CDR2 SQIVND (reference sequence). In DNA, the CDR3 is TGTGCCAGTAGTCCCCGAGCCCGCTGGTCCGAGACCCAGTACTTC. Translation gives CASSPRARWSETQYF.

The rearrangement joins TRBV24-1 to TRBJ1-4, with 11 bases identical to TRBD1. Germline V gene data show CDR1 as KGHDR and CDR2 as SFDVKD. CDR3 length: 16 residues. V was pared by 4 bases and J by 7 bases, with 7 bases of the junction left unmatched. The CDR3 sequence is CATSDPPGQGGEKLFF. The CDR3 DNA sequence: TGTGCCACCAGTGACCCGCCGGGACAGGGGGGTGAAAAACTGTTTTTT.

V and J are TRBV19 and TRBJ2-3; 7 positions match TRBD2. The CDR3 loop spans 16 amino acids. CDR1 LNHDA and CDR2 SQIVND come from the germline V gene (reference sequence). V lost 10 bases and J lost 2; bases outside the gene matches: 15. Written as DNA, the CDR3 is TGTGCCATTACCAAATGGGGGGGGGTAGCCACAGATACGCAGTATTTT. It specifies CAITKWGGVATDTQYF. Full variable domain (outside the CDR3, taken from reference TRBV19 and TRBJ2-3): DGGITQSPKYLFRKEGQNVTLSCEQNLNHDAMYWYRQDPGQGLRLIYYSQIVNDFQKGDIAEGYSVSREKKESFPLTVTSAQKNPTAFYLCAITKWGGVATDTQYFGPGTRLTVL.

About this clone: Distinct nucleotide sequences in the sample also encode this CDR3. The DNA for the CDR3 is TGTGCCAGCAGCTTGGCCGGTTCCTACGAGCAGTACTTC. This encodes CASSLAGSYEQYF. The chain is built from TRBV5-5 and TRBJ2-7; D gene unclear. Trimming removed 0 bases at V and 1 base at J, with 5 bases between. The CDR3 covers 13 residues. Germline lookup yields CDR1 SGHKS and CDR2 YYEKEE (reference sequence).

This clone was seen just once. This chain connects TRBV4-3 to TRBJ2-3, with D possibly being TRBD2 (5 bases). Looked up from germline, CDR1 is LGHNA and CDR2 is YSLEER. V dropped 0 bases and J dropped 2 bases, with 12 bases sitting between them. The CDR3 runs to 16 residues. Here the CDR3 DNA reads TGCGCCAGCAGCCAAGAACGTGCGGGCCCCACAGATACGCAGTATTTT. It translates to CASSQERAGPTDTQYF.

The chain employs TRBV27 and TRBJ2-5, with no clear D. The CDR3 totals 12 residues. V lost 8 bases, J lost 5 bases, and 12 bases lay in between. Germline V gene lookup returns CDR1 MNHEY and CDR2 SMNVEV (reference sequence). CDR3 DNA: TGTGCCAGCTCTCCCCTCGCGGAGACCCAGTACTTC. Protein: CASSPLAETQYF.

The chain joins TRBV5-1 to TRBJ1-3, with TRBD1 matching over 8 bases. Germline V lookup: CDR1 SGHRS, CDR2 YFSETQ. The V gene end was trimmed by 3 bases and the J gene end by 4 bases; junction bases not matched to a gene: 9. The CDR3 has 16 residues. The CDR3 DNA sequence: TGCGCCAGCAGCTCAGCGGCAGGGGGCGGCGGAAACACCATATATTTT. Translating gives CASSSAAGGGGNTIYF.

The chain is built from TRBV13 and TRBJ1-5; 9 nucleotides match TRBD1. The germline gives CDR1 PRHDT, CDR2 FYEKMQ (reference sequence). The trim removed 5 bases at V and 6 bases at J, leaving 11 bases unmatched. The CDR3 is 16 residues long. CDR3 bases: TGTGCCAGCAGCCTGGGGCCACAGGGGGCTGGTCAGCCCCAGCATTTT. It yields the protein CASSLGPQGAGQPQHF.

This chain links TRBV5-6 with TRBJ1-3, with 8 bases aligning to TRBD1. CDR3 length equals 16 residues. CDR1 and CDR2 (germline): SGHDT, YYEEEE. V lost 0 bases, J lost 4 bases, and 6 bases stayed unmatched. CDR3 DNA: TGTGCCAGCAGCTTGGTAGATGGACAGGGCGGAAACACCATATATTTT. Its translation is CASSLVDGQGGNTIYF.

This clone occurred once. The rearrangement links TRBV27 to TRBJ1-1; weak D call: TRBD1 (5 bases). V was cut by 9 bases and J by 2 bases, with 13 bases left in between. CDR3 length equals 13 residues. Germline V gene data show CDR1 as MNHEY and CDR2 as SMNVEV (reference sequence). CDR3 sequence reads: CASSWGVNTEAFF. In DNA, the CDR3 is TGTGCCAGTTCTTGGGGGGTCAACACTGAAGCTTTCTTT.

With regard to this clone: Compared with germline, one end of the junction differs, possibly owing to a read error. V usage is TRBV5-1 and J usage is TRBJ1-2, with D possibly being TRBD1 (6 bases). The CDR3 is made up of 15 amino acids. Germline assignment: CDR1 SGHRS and CDR2 YFSETQ. CDR3 in DNA: TGCGCCAGCACCCCTTTGATGGGGACAACCGAAGGGTGCTCCTTC. Protein product: CASTPLMGTTEGCSF.

A few counts support this clone. The chain joins TRBV10-3 to TRBJ2-7; tentative D call: TRBD1 (5 bases). This CDR3 spans 16 amino acids. Germline CDR1 reads ENHRY; CDR2 reads SYGVKD. Trimming shortened V by 6 bases and J by 4 bases, and 22 bases separated the two germline ends. The CDR3 loop reads CAISYSGQGLLYEQYF. As DNA, the CDR3 is TGTGCCATCAGCTACTCCGGACAAGGGCTCCTGTACGAGCAGTACTTC.

This clone has just one count. The rearrangement joins TRBV7-8 to TRBJ1-3; a weak D match, TRBD1 (6 bases). The V gene's germline CDR1 is SGHVS and CDR2 FQNEAQ. Trimming pared 6 bases from V and 4 bases from J, leaving 10 bases between. The CDR3 is 13 amino acids. The CDR3 loop is CASRRDTGNTIYF. CDR3 nucleotides: TGTGCCAGCAGAAGGGACACCGGAAACACCATATATTTT.